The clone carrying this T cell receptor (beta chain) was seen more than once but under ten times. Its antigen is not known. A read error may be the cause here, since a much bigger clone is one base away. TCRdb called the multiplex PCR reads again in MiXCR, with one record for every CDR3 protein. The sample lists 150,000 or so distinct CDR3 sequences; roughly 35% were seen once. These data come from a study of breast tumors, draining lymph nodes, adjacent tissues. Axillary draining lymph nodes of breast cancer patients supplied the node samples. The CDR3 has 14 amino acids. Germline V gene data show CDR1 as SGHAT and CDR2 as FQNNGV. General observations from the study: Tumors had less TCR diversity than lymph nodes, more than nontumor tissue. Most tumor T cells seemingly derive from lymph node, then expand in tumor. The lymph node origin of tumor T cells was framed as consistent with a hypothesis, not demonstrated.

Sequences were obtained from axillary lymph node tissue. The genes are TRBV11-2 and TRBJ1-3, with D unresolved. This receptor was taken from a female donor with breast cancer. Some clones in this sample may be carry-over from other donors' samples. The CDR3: CASSFFGSANTIYF. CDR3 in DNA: TGTGCCAGCAGCTTTTTTGGTTCTGCAAACACCATATATTTT.